A selection of T cell receptor beta chains follows, all from one sample in a study of blood T cell repertoires in COVID-19. Repertoires were generated with immunoSEQ multiplex PCR, while TCRdb's copy carries only in-frame clones and drops some. The profile covers fewer than 350,000 clones, with about 85% appearing a single time and around 1.9% taken by the ten largest. Source material: PBMCs or T cells enriched from blood (not recorded which). These receptors originate from a woman in her 30s who had been exposed to COVID-19. Each CDR3 is given with its conserved first and last residue. Each record gives: V gene, CDR3 length, D gene, clone size, J gene, CDR3 DNA, CDR3 protein. D genes are given only for firm matches. Size tells how often a clone was seen (once, few, many) or the class of an expanded clone, and some rows leave it out.

V: TRBV6-2/TRBV6-3
length: 18
D: NA
size: NA
J: TRBJ2-5
DNA: TGTGCCAGCAGTTACTCCGGGATCTCAGTCCCGTACAAAGAGACCCAGTACTTC
CDR3: CASSYSGISVPYKETQYF

V: TRBV7-2
length: 14
D: NA
size: NA
J: TRBJ2-7
DNA: TGTGCCAGCAGCCATCGTGGCGGGGTCTACGAGCAGTACTTC
CDR3: CASSHRGGVYEQYF

V: TRBV30
length: 17
D: TRBD1
size: NA
J: TRBJ2-3
DNA: TGTGCCTGGGACGGACAGGGGGGTGGAAGTGGCACAGATACGCAGTATTTT
CDR3: CAWDGQGGGSGTDTQYF

V: TRBV4-1
length: 14
D: NA
size: NA
J: TRBJ2-3
DNA: TGCGCCAGCAGCCAAGGCCTAGCCGCAGATACGCAGTATTTT
CDR3: CASSQGLAADTQYF

V: TRBV7-2
length: 16
D: TRBD1
size: NA
J: TRBJ2-7
DNA: TGTGCCAGCAGCTTAGCCCCGGGACAGGGGAGAGACGAGCAGTACTTC
CDR3: CASSLAPGQGRDEQYF

V: TRBV10-3
length: 14
D: NA
size: NA
J: TRBJ1-2
DNA: TGTGCCACCGGGATGGGAGGAACTAACTATGGCTACACCTTC
CDR3: CATGMGGTNYGYTF

V: TRBV3-1/TRBV3-2
length: 16
D: TRBD2
size: NA
J: TRBJ2-7
DNA: TGTGCCAGCAGCCAAGATTCTAGCGGGAGTCCCCACGAGCAGTACTTC
CDR3: CASSQDSSGSPHEQYF

V: TRBV9
length: 15
D: NA
size: NA
J: TRBJ2-1
DNA: TGTGCCAGCAGCGGTTCAGCGCGCCGATACAATGAGCAGTTCTTC
CDR3: CASSGSARRYNEQFF

V: TRBV19
length: 14
D: TRBD1
size: NA
J: TRBJ2-7
DNA: TGTGCCAGTAGTCCTACAGGGGGGTCCTACGAGCAGTACTTC
CDR3: CASSPTGGSYEQYF

V: TRBV19
length: 15
D: NA
size: once
J: TRBJ1-5
DNA: TGTGCCAGTAGTAAAAGACAGCGAGACAATCAGCCCCAGCATTTT
CDR3: CASSKRQRDNQPQHF

V: TRBV5-1
length: 17
D: TRBD1
size: NA
J: TRBJ2-1
DNA: TGCGCCAGCCGACAGGGGCGCTCTTCTAGCCCCATGGGTGAGCAGTTCTTC
CDR3: CASRQGRSSSPMGEQFF

V: TRBV6-5
length: 13
D: NA
size: NA
J: TRBJ1-3
DNA: TGTGCCAGCCTCGACACTTCTGGAAACACCATATATTTT
CDR3: CASLDTSGNTIYF

V: TRBV28
length: 15
D: NA
size: NA
J: TRBJ1-2
DNA: TGTGCCATCACCCTTAGAGGGGGTGCCGGCTATGGCTACACCTTC
CDR3: CAITLRGGAGYGYTF

V: TRBV24-1
length: 13
D: NA
size: NA
J: TRBJ1-2
DNA: TGTGCCACCAGTGTCCCAGGGAAGAATGGCTACACCTTC
CDR3: CATSVPGKNGYTF

V: TRBV7-2
length: 15
D: NA
size: NA
J: TRBJ1-5
DNA: TGTGCCAGCAGCGCCCCCGGGGGATCAAATCAGCCCCAGCATTTT
CDR3: CASSAPGGSNQPQHF

V: TRBV10-3
length: 16
D: TRBD1
size: NA
J: TRBJ1-2
DNA: TGTGCCATCCAGGGGAATCAGGGGGCGGATGCTTATGGCTACACCTTC
CDR3: CAIQGNQGADAYGYTF

V: TRBV6-2/TRBV6-3
length: 13
D: NA
size: NA
J: TRBJ2-5
DNA: TGTGCCAGCAGTCCAGGGGGGAAAGAGACCCAGTACTTC
CDR3: CASSPGGKETQYF

V: TRBV6-5
length: 13
D: NA
size: NA
J: TRBJ2-5
DNA: TGTGCCTCCGGGACTGTAGCAGGGAAGACCCAGTACTTC
CDR3: CASGTVAGKTQYF

V: TRBV7-9
length: 17
D: TRBD2
size: NA
J: TRBJ2-3
DNA: TGTGCCAGCAGCTTAGAGAGACTAGCGGGGGGCACAGATACGCAGTATTTT
CDR3: CASSLERLAGGTDTQYF

V: TRBV7-3
length: 14
D: TRBD1
size: NA
J: TRBJ1-6
DNA: TGTGCCAGCAGCCCCGGACAGGGGAATTCACCCCTCCACTTT
CDR3: CASSPGQGNSPLHF

V: TRBV21-1
length: 10
D: NA
size: NA
J: TRBJ2-7
DNA: TGTGCCAGCAGCAAAGGGGAGGGGGAGTTC
CDR3: CASSKGEGEF

V: TRBV9
length: 14
D: NA
size: NA
J: TRBJ1-1
DNA: TGTGCCAGCCCAGGGTCGGGTAAGGACACTGAAGCTTTCTTT
CDR3: CASPGSGKDTEAFF

V: TRBV29-1
length: 14
D: NA
size: NA
J: TRBJ1-6
DNA: TGCAGCGTTCAGTATGGAGACCACAATTCACCCCTCCACTTT
CDR3: CSVQYGDHNSPLHF

V: TRBV3-1/TRBV3-2
length: 15
D: NA
size: NA
J: TRBJ2-7
DNA: TGTGCCAGCAGCCAAGATAGGAGTAGCTCCTACGAGCAGTACTTC
CDR3: CASSQDRSSSYEQYF

V: TRBV5-4
length: 16
D: NA
size: NA
J: TRBJ2-6
DNA: TGTGCCAGCTACAGGGTTTTCAGCTCTGGGGCCAACGTCCTGACTTTC
CDR3: CASYRVFSSGANVLTF

V: TRBV28
length: 12
D: NA
size: many
J: TRBJ1-1
DNA: TGTGCCAGCTCCAGGGGTGGAACTGAAGCTTTCTTT
CDR3: CASSRGGTEAFF

V: TRBV2
length: 13
D: NA
size: NA
J: TRBJ2-5
DNA: TGTGCCAGCAGTGATGGCCAGGGAGAGACCCAGTACTTC
CDR3: CASSDGQGETQYF

V: TRBV18
length: 13
D: NA
size: few
J: TRBJ1-1
DNA: TGTGCCAGCTCACACCCAGGGAACACTGAAGCTTTCTTT
CDR3: CASSHPGNTEAFF

V: TRBV7-9
length: 14
D: TRBD2
size: NA
J: TRBJ2-1
DNA: TGTGCCAGCACCGGGGGGATCTCCTACAATGAGCAGTTCTTC
CDR3: CASTGGISYNEQFF

V: TRBV5-1
length: 14
D: TRBD1
size: once
J: TRBJ1-6
DNA: TGCGCCAGCAGCCCGGGACAGGGATCCTCACCCCTCCACTTT
CDR3: CASSPGQGSSPLHF

V: TRBV6-1
length: 17
D: NA
size: once
J: TRBJ2-2
DNA: TGTGCCAGCAGTGAGAGAGCGGACGCCCCGCTGACCGGGGAGCTGTTTTTT
CDR3: CASSERADAPLTGELFF

V: TRBV28
length: 13
D: NA
size: NA
J: TRBJ1-1
DNA: TGTGCCAGCAGAACCTTACAGGGAATCGAGGCTTTCTTT
CDR3: CASRTLQGIEAFF

V: TRBV4-3
length: 15
D: TRBD1
size: NA
J: TRBJ1-4
DNA: TGCGCCAGCGGAACGTGGACAGGAACTAATGAAAAACTGTTTTTT
CDR3: CASGTWTGTNEKLFF

V: TRBV6-1
length: 12
D: NA
size: NA
J: TRBJ1-2
DNA: TGTGCCAGCAGTGAGGTCAGGCAGGACAACACCTTC
CDR3: CASSEVRQDNTF

V: TRBV28
length: 15
D: TRBD1
size: NA
J: TRBJ2-7
DNA: TGTGCCAGCTGGGGACCGGGACAGGGACCCTACGAGCAGTACTTC
CDR3: CASWGPGQGPYEQYF

V: TRBV7-2
length: 14
D: TRBD1
size: NA
J: TRBJ1-2
DNA: TGTGCCAGCAGCTCCGGGACAGGGTTCTATGGCTACACCTTC
CDR3: CASSSGTGFYGYTF

V: TRBV10-3
length: 15
D: NA
size: NA
J: TRBJ1-1
DNA: TGTGCCATCAGTCATGGTTGCTGCGGGAACACTGAAGCTTTCTTT
CDR3: CAISHGCCGNTEAFF

V: TRBV4-3
length: 16
D: NA
size: few
J: TRBJ1-3
DNA: TGCGCCAGCAGCCAAGTTGGCCGACAGGCTGGAAACACCATATATTTT
CDR3: CASSQVGRQAGNTIYF

V: TRBV2
length: 13
D: TRBD1
size: NA
J: TRBJ1-2
DNA: TGTGCCAGCCGAACAGGGGGCGCGAATGGCTACACCTTC
CDR3: CASRTGGANGYTF

V: TRBV7-3
length: 13
D: NA
size: NA
J: TRBJ2-3
DNA: TGTGCCAGCAGCTTACCAGCGACAGATACGCAGTATTTT
CDR3: CASSLPATDTQYF

V: TRBV9
length: 15
D: TRBD1
size: NA
J: TRBJ2-2
DNA: TGTGCCAGCAGCGAACGGGACAGGGGGGCCGGGGAGCTGTTTTTT
CDR3: CASSERDRGAGELFF

V: TRBV11-3
length: 14
D: TRBD2
size: NA
J: TRBJ2-1
DNA: TGTGCCAGCAGCTTAGCGGGGGGGCACCATGAGCAGTTCTTC
CDR3: CASSLAGGHHEQFF

V: TRBV27
length: 13
D: NA
size: NA
J: TRBJ1-6
DNA: TGTGCCAGCAGCTACAGGGAGAATTCACCCCTCCACTTT
CDR3: CASSYRENSPLHF

V: TRBV5-1
length: 12
D: NA
size: NA
J: TRBJ2-3
DNA: TGCGCCAGCTCGGGTAGCACAGATACGCAGTATTTT
CDR3: CASSGSTDTQYF

V: TRBV5-6
length: 19
D: TRBD2
size: NA
J: TRBJ2-3
DNA: TGTGCCAGCAGCTCCCTTGCCCTACTAGCGGGCGTAAGCACAGATACGCAGTATTTT
CDR3: CASSSLALLAGVSTDTQYF

V: TRBV30
length: 12
D: NA
size: NA
J: TRBJ1-2
DNA: TGTGCTTCTCGGGGGGCGGTCGAGGGCTACACCTTC
CDR3: CASRGAVEGYTF

V: TRBV11-2
length: 14
D: TRBD1
size: NA
J: TRBJ1-4
DNA: TGTGCCAGCAGCCGGGACAGGGTAGGGGAAAAACTGTTTTTT
CDR3: CASSRDRVGEKLFF

V: TRBV7-9
length: 12
D: TRBD1
size: NA
J: TRBJ2-1
DNA: TGTGCCAGCAGCTTGACCGGGACAGGGATGTTCTTC
CDR3: CASSLTGTGMFF

V: TRBV18
length: 16
D: TRBD1
size: few
J: TRBJ1-5
DNA: TGTGCCAGCTCACCGGGAACAGGGGGGATCAATCAGCCCCAGCATTTT
CDR3: CASSPGTGGINQPQHF

V: TRBV3-1/TRBV3-2
length: 15
D: TRBD2
size: NA
J: TRBJ2-7
DNA: TGTGCCAGCAGCCACAAAAATAGCGGGGCCTACGAGCAGTACTTC
CDR3: CASSHKNSGAYEQYF

V: TRBV27
length: 15
D: NA
size: NA
J: TRBJ2-7
DNA: TGTGCCAGCAGTGGACCGGGACACACTATATACGAGCAGTACTTC
CDR3: CASSGPGHTIYEQYF

V: TRBV28
length: 13
D: NA
size: NA
J: TRBJ1-6
DNA: TGTGCCAGCAGTTCAAGACTTAATTCACCCCTCCACTTT
CDR3: CASSSRLNSPLHF

V: TRBV9
length: 16
D: TRBD1
size: NA
J: TRBJ1-1
DNA: TGTGCCAGCAGCGATGGACAGGGCGTTGTGGCGTCGGGAGCTTTCTTT
CDR3: CASSDGQGVVASGAFF

V: TRBV12-5
length: 21
D: TRBD1
size: NA
J: TRBJ1-5
DNA: TGTGCTAGTGGTTTGGTACTTCAATTGAGGGACAGGCTTAACGTCCATCAGCCCCAGCATTTT
CDR3: CASGLVLQLRDRLNVHQPQHF

V: TRBV28
length: 15
D: NA
size: NA
J: TRBJ1-2
DNA: TGTGCCAGCATTAAACAGGGTTCGCCTAACTATGGCTACACCTTC
CDR3: CASIKQGSPNYGYTF